Below are 27 T cell receptor beta chains sequenced from a single sample in a study of Graves' ophthalmopathy and Graves' hyperthyroidism. Amplification from RNA transcripts yielded the TCR beta CDR3 regions. In the first round, RT-PCR was carried out with HTBI primers, and a multiplex PCR formed the second round. One entry per CDR3 protein, called by TCRdb with MiXCR from the multiplex PCR reads. The data hold about 390,000 distinct CDR3 sequences, with approximately 17% observed a single time. Sequenced: peripheral blood. These receptors were obtained from an adult woman with stable Graves' hyperthyroidism.

This clonotype was recorded many times. The chain has TRBV28 and TRBJ1-5; no clear D gene. The CDR3 length is 15 residues. Germline assignment: CDR1 MDHEN and CDR2 SYDVKM. Between the trimmed V and J ends, which lost 3 bases and 7 bases, there was a span of 16 bases. The CDR3 region is CASSLVKGSGQPQHF. CDR3 sequence (DNA): TGTGCCAGCAGTTTGGTTAAAGGGTCGGGACAGCCCCAGCATTTT.

With respect to this clonotype: Being one base from a much bigger clone, this may be a read error. The V call is TRBV5-1, the J call TRBJ1-2; no firm D call. CDR1 is SGHRS, CDR2 YFSETQ, per germline. There are 14 residues in the CDR3. CDR3 nucleotide sequence: TGCGCCAGCAGCTTTCATCGACCCCCCTATGGCTACAGCTTC. Translating gives CASSFHRPPYGYSF.

This clonotype was detected many times. The chain employs TRBV12-5 and TRBJ2-7, with 10 positions matching TRBD1. In germline, CDR1 is LGHNT, CDR2 FRNRAP. V dropped 1 base and J dropped 0; count of bases not matched to a gene: 0. This CDR3 spans 15 amino acids. The CDR3 protein is CASGLGQGASYEQYF. The CDR3 region has the DNA TGTGCTAGTGGTTTGGGACAGGGGGCCTCCTACGAGCAGTACTTC.

Many counts were recorded for this clonotype. CDR3 sequence: CASSLRFGTGNSYEQYF. CDR3 nucleotide sequence: TGTGCCAGCAGCTTAAGGTTCGGGACAGGAAACTCCTACGAGCAGTACTTC. The V call is TRBV11-2, the J call TRBJ2-7, with 8 positions matching TRBD1. CDR3 length: 17 amino acids. CDR1 and CDR2 from the germline V gene are SGHAT and FQNNGV. V was pared by 2 bases and J by 0 bases, with 9 bases of the junction left unmatched.

V is TRBV5-1 and J is TRBJ1-1; D gene uncertain. V gave up 4 bases and J gave up 7 bases, with 14 bases separating them. Germline CDR1 is SGHRS and CDR2 is YFSETQ. The CDR3 spans 13 residues. As DNA, the CDR3 is TGCGCCAGCAGCCCGGATTTCAGGATTGAAGCTTTCTTT. Its translation is CASSPDFRIEAFF.

This clonotype was seen only a few times. The chain is built from TRBV12-3 or TRBV12-4 and TRBJ1-5, with 7 bases lining up with TRBD1. The V gene end was trimmed by 2 bases and the J gene end by 4 bases; junction bases not matched to a gene: 17. This CDR3 is built from 19 residues. This CDR3 is CASSLNLPLSGGGNQPQHF. In DNA, the CDR3 is TGTGCCAGCAGTTTAAATTTGCCCCTGTCAGGGGGTGGTAATCAGCCCCAGCATTTT.

This clonotype has a count of ten or more. This rearrangement joins TRBV4-1 to TRBJ2-7; 8 positions agree with TRBD1. The V gene end was trimmed by 0 bases and the J gene end by 2 bases; junction bases not matched to a gene: 3. From germline, CDR1 is MGHRA and CDR2 YSYEKL. CDR3 length equals 15 residues. The CDR3 reads CASSQEWTGTYEQYF. CDR3 in DNA: TGCGCCAGCAGCCAAGAGTGGACAGGGACCTACGAGCAGTACTTC.

V gene TRBV5-1 combines with J gene TRBJ2-2; 9 bases align to TRBD1. The CDR3 is 16 amino acids. CDR1 SGHRS and CDR2 YFSETQ come from the germline V gene. V lost 4 bases and J lost 3; bases outside the gene matches: 7. CDR3 sequence: CASSAGQGGDTGELFF. Written as DNA, the CDR3 is TGCGCCAGCAGCGCGGGACAGGGAGGGGACACCGGGGAGCTGTTTTTT.

This clonotype was picked up many times. The chain joins TRBV29-1 to TRBJ1-2; D might be TRBD1 (5 bases). V lost 5 bases to trimming and J lost 7 bases, with 14 bases between them. This CDR3 has 12 amino acids. Germline V lookup: CDR1 SQVTM, CDR2 ANQGSEA. The CDR3: CSVRRQGGGYTF. CDR3 DNA sequence: TGCAGCGTTCGCCGCCAGGGCGGTGGCTACACCTTC.

This clonotype was observed a handful of times. The CDR3 DNA is TGCAGTGCTAGAGATCATAAGGGCCCCTACGAGCAGTACTTC. Its translation: CSARDHKGPYEQYF. J is TRBJ2-7 and V is TRBV20-1; no definite D call. V dropped 0 bases and J dropped 2 bases, with 11 bases sitting between them. Germline loops: CDR1 DFQATT, CDR2 SNEGSKA (reference sequence). The CDR3 is 14 residues long.

A remark on this clonotype: This could be a read error, since a much larger clone is one nucleotide away. The V gene is TRBV3-1, the J gene TRBJ2-2; D perhaps matches TRBD2 (6 bases). The CDR3 spans 15 residues. In germline, CDR1 is LGHDT, CDR2 YNNKEL (reference sequence). Here the CDR3 reads CAISQPGLNTGELFF. DNA of the CDR3: TGTGCCATCAGCCAACCGGGACTCAACACCGGGGAGCTGTTTTTT.

Ten or more counts support this clonotype. The chain couples TRBV19 to TRBJ2-5; D gene unclear. V was pared by 5 bases and J by 0 bases, with 10 bases between. The germline V gene encodes CDR1 LNHDA and CDR2 SQIVND (reference sequence). The CDR3 is made up of 14 amino acids. The CDR3 bases are TGTGCCAGTAGTCCCCCCCGGTACCAAGAGACCCAGTACTTC. This gives the protein CASSPPRYQETQYF.

This clonotype was recorded at least ten times. The V call is TRBV27, the J call TRBJ1-5, with TRBD1 matching over 9 bases. Per the germline V gene, CDR1 is MNHEY and CDR2 is SMNVEV (reference sequence). Trimming took 8 bases from V and 5 from J; bases not matched to a gene: 1. The CDR3 has 12 residues. CDR3 in amino acids: CASRTGDQPQHF. The CDR3 DNA sequence: TGTGCCAGCCGGACAGGGGATCAGCCCCAGCATTTT.

This clonotype was seen repeatedly, ten times or more. V and J are TRBV12-5 and TRBJ1-1; unclear D gene. This CDR3 has 12 residues. The V end was cut by 6 bases, the J end by 1 base, with 6 bases between. Germline loops: CDR1 LGHNT, CDR2 FRNRAP. The CDR3 spells CASGRGNTEAFF. The CDR3 region has the DNA TGTGCTAGTGGACGGGGGAACACTGAAGCTTTCTTT. Full variable domain (outside the CDR3, taken from reference TRBV12-5 and TRBJ1-1): DARVTQTPRHKVTEMGQEVTMRCQPILGHNTVFWYRQTMMQGLELLAYFRNRAPLDDSGMPKDRFSAEMPDATLATLKIQPSEPRDSAVYFCASGRGNTEAFFGQGTRLTVV.

Many counts were recorded for this clonotype. This sequence joins TRBV27 and TRBJ1-1; weak D call: TRBD1 (6 bases). The ends were cut back, 6 bases at V and 1 base at J, with 15 bases in the middle. Germline V CDR1 and CDR2: MNHEY, SMNVEV (reference sequence). This CDR3 contains 15 residues. CDR3 protein: CASSPGQWRNTEAFF. The CDR3 coding sequence is TGTGCCAGCAGCCCCGGACAGTGGAGGAACACTGAAGCTTTCTTT.

Details on this clonotype: One junction end does not reproduce the germline sequence, and a read error may be involved. V is TRBV7-2 and J is TRBJ1-2; D remains ambiguous. The V gene's germline CDR1 is SGHTA and CDR2 FQGNSA. The CDR3 totals 15 residues. Here the CDR3 DNA reads TGTGCCAGCAGCCTAGCCTTTCAAGTACTCTATGGCTACACCTTC. Its protein is CASSLAFQVLYGYTF.

This clonotype was recorded at least ten times. V gene TRBV6-5 combines with J gene TRBJ2-5, with 10 bases lining up with TRBD1. Germline lookup yields CDR1 MNHEY and CDR2 SVGAGI. This CDR3 has 15 amino acids. V shed 4 bases, J shed 4 bases, and the junction held 6 bases outside the gene matches. Here the CDR3 DNA reads TGTGCCAGCAGTTTCCGGGACAGGGGTGGAGAGACCCAGTACTTC. The encoded protein is CASSFRDRGGETQYF.

This clonotype was seen ten or more times. V and J are TRBV6-1 and TRBJ1-3; TRBD1 might be the D (6 bases). The V end lost 5 bases, the J end lost 2 bases, and 10 bases lay between the germline ends. The CDR3 has 14 residues. The germline gives CDR1 MNHNS, CDR2 SASEGT. CDR3 residues: CASSPQGPGNTIYF. Written as DNA, the CDR3 is TGTGCCAGCAGTCCACAGGGTCCTGGAAACACCATATATTTT.

This clonotype was counted many times. V usage is TRBV10-3 and J usage is TRBJ1-2, with TRBD1 identical over 8 bases. This CDR3 has 12 residues. V gave up 5 bases and J gave up 6 bases; unmatched junction bases: 2. In germline, CDR1 is ENHRY, CDR2 SYGVKD. CDR3 in amino acids: CAISLTGDGYTF. DNA of the CDR3: TGTGCCATCAGTCTGACAGGGGATGGCTACACCTTC.

This clonotype was counted many times. This chain joins TRBV2 and TRBJ1-5; no clear D gene. This CDR3 is 14 amino acids long. CDR1 SNHLY and CDR2 FYNNEI come from the germline V gene. V gave up 5 bases and J gave up 2 bases, with 10 bases separating them. DNA of the CDR3: TGTGCCAGCAGTCCAGACGCGGGCAATCAGCCCCAGCATTTT. Translated: CASSPDAGNQPQHF.

This clonotype was counted ten times or more. CDR3 DNA sequence: TGTGCCACCAGTCCCAGGGGTACTGGGGCCAACGTCCTGACTTTC. Encoded protein: CATSPRGTGANVLTF. The chain employs TRBV24-1 and TRBJ2-6, with D maybe TRBD1 (6 bases). Germline V gene data show CDR1 as KGHDR and CDR2 as SFDVKD. Trimming shortened V by 6 bases and J by 2 bases, and 10 bases separated the two germline ends. This CDR3 comprises 15 residues.

The chain recombines TRBV29-1 with TRBJ2-5; 9 bases match TRBD1. The trim removed 4 bases at V and 9 bases at J, leaving 9 bases unmatched. This CDR3 region has 13 residues. The germline CDR1 and CDR2 sequences are SQVTM and ANQGSEA. Here the CDR3 DNA reads TGCAGCGTTGGCTCCGGGACAGGGAGGGCCCAGTACTTC. The encoded protein is CSVGSGTGRAQYF.

This clonotype appeared many times. The J gene is TRBJ1-2, the V gene TRBV20-1; D unclear. Between the trimmed V and J ends, which lost 1 base and 3 bases, there was a span of 6 bases. CDR1 is DFQATT, CDR2 SNEGSKA, per germline (reference sequence). The CDR3 sequence is 12 residues long. CDR3 nucleotides: TGCAGTGCTAGAGGGAGGGACTATGGCTACACCTTC. The encoded protein is CSARGRDYGYTF.

This clonotype was observed many times. The genes are TRBV12-3 or TRBV12-4 and TRBJ2-7, with 8 bases that match TRBD1. The CDR3 consists of 15 residues. Germline trimming cut 7 bases from V and 4 bases from J; bases unmatched to any gene: 12. CDR3 region: CASKHGDRSPYEQYF. The DNA of the CDR3 is TGTGCCAGCAAACATGGGGACAGGTCCCCTTACGAGCAGTACTTC.

Turning to this clonotype: A junction end diverges from the germline sequence, so it may reflect a read error. V usage is TRBV10-3 and J usage is TRBJ2-7; 8 bases align to TRBD1. The CDR3 extends over 15 amino acids. Germline V CDR1 and CDR2: ENHRY, SYGVKD. The CDR3 reads CATSDPRDRIGEQYF. In DNA form, the CDR3 reads TGTGCCACCAGTGATCCCCGGGACAGGATAGGCGAGCAGTACTTC.

This clonotype came up many times. The gene calls are TRBV24-1 and TRBJ2-5; 13 bases are shared with TRBD2. The CDR3 consists of 18 residues. The V segment lost 3 bases and the J segment 5 bases; nucleotides outside the gene matches: 11. CDR1 is KGHDR and CDR2 is SFDVKD in the germline V gene. The CDR3 DNA is TGTGCCACCAGTGATCCCGGGACTAGCGGGACCGGATGGGAGACCCAGTACTTC. This translates into CATSDPGTSGTGWETQYF.

The V and J genes are TRBV28 and TRBJ1-5; the match to TRBD1 covers 7 bases. The CDR3 runs to 15 residues. In germline, CDR1 is MDHEN, CDR2 SYDVKM. The ends lost 6 bases at V and 4 bases at J; junction bases unmatched: 9. The DNA for the CDR3 is TGTGCCAGCAGACTTGACAGGGTTGGTAATCAGCCCCAGCATTTT. Residues: CASRLDRVGNQPQHF.